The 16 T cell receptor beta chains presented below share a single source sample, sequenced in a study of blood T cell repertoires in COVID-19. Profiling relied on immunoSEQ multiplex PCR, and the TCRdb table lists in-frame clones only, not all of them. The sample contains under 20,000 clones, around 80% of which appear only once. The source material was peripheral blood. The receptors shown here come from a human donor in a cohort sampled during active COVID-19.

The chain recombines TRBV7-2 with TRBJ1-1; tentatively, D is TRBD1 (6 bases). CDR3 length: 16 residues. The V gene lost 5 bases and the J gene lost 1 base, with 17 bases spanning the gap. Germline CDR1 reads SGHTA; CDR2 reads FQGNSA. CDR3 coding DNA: TGTGCCAGCAGCAGATGGCCTAGAGGGGGGAACACTGAAGCTTTCTTT. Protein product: CASSRWPRGGNTEAFF.

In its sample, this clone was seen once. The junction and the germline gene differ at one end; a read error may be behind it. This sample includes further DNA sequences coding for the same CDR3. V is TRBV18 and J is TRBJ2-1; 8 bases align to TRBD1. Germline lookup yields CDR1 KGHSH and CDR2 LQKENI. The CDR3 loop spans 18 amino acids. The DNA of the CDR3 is TGTGCCAGCTCACCCCTGCGACAGGGGCGAAATTATGCTAATGAACAGTTCTTC. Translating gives CASSPLRQGRNYANEQFF.

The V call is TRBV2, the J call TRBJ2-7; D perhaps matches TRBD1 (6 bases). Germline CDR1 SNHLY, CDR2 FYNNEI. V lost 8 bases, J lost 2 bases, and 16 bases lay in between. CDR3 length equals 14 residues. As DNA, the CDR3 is TGTGCCAGCGGGGTTATGACAGGACCCTACGAGCAGTACTTC. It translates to CASGVMTGPYEQYF.

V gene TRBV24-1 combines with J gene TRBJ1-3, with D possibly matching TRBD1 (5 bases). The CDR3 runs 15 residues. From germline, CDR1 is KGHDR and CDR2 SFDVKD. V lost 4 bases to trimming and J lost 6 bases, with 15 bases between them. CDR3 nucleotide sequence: TGTGCCACCAGTGAAGGACACTCGAGTTTAAACACCATATATTTT. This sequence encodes CATSEGHSSLNTIYF.

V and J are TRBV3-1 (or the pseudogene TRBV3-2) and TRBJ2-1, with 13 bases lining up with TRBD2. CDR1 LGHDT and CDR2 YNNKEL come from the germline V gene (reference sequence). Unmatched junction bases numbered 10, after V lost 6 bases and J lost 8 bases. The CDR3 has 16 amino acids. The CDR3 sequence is CASSPLAGGSRDEQFF. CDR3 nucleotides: TGTGCCAGCAGTCCACTAGCGGGAGGGTCTCGGGATGAGCAGTTCTTC.

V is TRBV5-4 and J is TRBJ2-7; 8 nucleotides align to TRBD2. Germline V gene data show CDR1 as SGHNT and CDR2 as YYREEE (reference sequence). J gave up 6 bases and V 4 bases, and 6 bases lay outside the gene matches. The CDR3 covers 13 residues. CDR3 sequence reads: CASSLAGGREQYF. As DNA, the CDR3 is TGTGCCAGCAGCCTTGCGGGGGGCCGCGAGCAGTACTTC.

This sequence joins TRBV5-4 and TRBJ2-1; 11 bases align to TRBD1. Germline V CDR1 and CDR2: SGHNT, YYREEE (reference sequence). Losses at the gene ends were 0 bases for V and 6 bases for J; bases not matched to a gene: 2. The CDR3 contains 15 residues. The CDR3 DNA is TGTGCCAGCAGCTTGGGGGGACAGGGGGTCAATGAGCAGTTCTTC. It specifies CASSLGGQGVNEQFF. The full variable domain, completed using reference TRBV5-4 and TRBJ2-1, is ETGVTQSPTHLIKTRGQQVTLRCSSQSGHNTVSWYQQALGQGPQFIFQYYREEENGRGNFPPRFSGLQFPNYSSELNVNALELDDSALYLCASSLGGQGVNEQFFGPGTRLTVL.

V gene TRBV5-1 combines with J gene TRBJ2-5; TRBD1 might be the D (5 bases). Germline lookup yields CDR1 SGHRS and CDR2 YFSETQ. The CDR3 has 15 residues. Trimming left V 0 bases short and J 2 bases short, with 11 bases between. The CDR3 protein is CASSLGRTLQETQYF. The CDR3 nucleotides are TGCGCCAGCAGCTTGGGAAGGACACTACAAGAGACCCAGTACTTC.

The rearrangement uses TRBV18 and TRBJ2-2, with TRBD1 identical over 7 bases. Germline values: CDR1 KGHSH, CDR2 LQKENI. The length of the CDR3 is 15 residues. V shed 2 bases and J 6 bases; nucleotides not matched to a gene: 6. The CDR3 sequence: CASSPMRQGSGELFF. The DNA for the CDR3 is TGTGCCAGCTCACCAATGAGACAGGGATCCGGGGAGCTGTTTTTT.

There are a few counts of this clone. CDR3 sequence (DNA): TGCAGCGTTTCTTGGGGGGGACCCCTCGACGAGCAGTACTTC. Its protein is CSVSWGGPLDEQYF. The rearrangement joins TRBV29-1 to TRBJ2-7, with 7 bases lining up with TRBD2. Per germline, CDR1 SQVTM and CDR2 ANQGSEA. The CDR3 has 14 residues. The V and J ends lost 5 bases and 5 bases, in that order; junction bases with no gene match: 12.

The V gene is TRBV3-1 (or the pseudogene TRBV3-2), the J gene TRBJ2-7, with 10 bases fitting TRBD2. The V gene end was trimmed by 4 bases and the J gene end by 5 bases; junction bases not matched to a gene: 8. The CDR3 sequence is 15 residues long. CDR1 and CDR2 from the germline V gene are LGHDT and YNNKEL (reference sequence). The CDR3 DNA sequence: TGTGCCAGCAGCCCTGGAGCGGGGGGGTACAACGAGCAGTACTTC. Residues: CASSPGAGGYNEQYF.

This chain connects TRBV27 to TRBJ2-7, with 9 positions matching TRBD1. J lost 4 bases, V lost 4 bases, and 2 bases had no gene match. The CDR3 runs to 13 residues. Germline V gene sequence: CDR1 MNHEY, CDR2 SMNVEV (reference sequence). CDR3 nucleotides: TGTGCCAGCAGTTGGGGACAGGGTTACGAGCAGTACTTC. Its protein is CASSWGQGYEQYF.

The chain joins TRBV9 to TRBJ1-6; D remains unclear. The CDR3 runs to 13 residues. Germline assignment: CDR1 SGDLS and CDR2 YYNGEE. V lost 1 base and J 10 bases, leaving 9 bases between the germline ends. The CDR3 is CASSVSGDSPLHF. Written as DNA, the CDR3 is TGTGCCAGCAGCGTATCCGGAGACTCACCCCTCCACTTT.

Written as DNA, the CDR3 is TGTGCCAGCAGCTCCCGGAGGTTCAATCAGCCCCAGCATTTT. Residues: CASSSRRFNQPQHF. The chain employs TRBV7-8 and TRBJ1-5, with unresolved D. There are 14 residues in the CDR3. CDR1 and CDR2 from the germline V gene are SGHVS and FQNEAQ. With 4 bases removed from V and 3 bases from J, the gap between germline ends came to 10 bases.

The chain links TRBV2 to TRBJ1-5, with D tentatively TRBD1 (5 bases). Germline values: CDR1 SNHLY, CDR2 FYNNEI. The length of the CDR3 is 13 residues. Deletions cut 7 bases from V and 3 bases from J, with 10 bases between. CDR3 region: CASKGQDNQPQHF. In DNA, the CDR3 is TGTGCCAGCAAAGGACAAGACAATCAGCCCCAGCATTTT. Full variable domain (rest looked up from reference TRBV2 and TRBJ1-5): EPEVTQTPSHQVTQMGQEVILRCVPISNHLYFYWYRQILGQKVEFLVSFYNNEISEKSEIFDDQFSVERPDGSNFTLKIRSTKLEDSAMYFCASKGQDNQPQHFGDGTRLSIL.

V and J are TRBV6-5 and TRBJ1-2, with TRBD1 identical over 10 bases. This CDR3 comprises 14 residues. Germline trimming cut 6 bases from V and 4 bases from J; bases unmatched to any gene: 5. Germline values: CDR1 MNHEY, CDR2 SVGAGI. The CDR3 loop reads CASRPGQGPYGYTF. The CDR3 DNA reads TGTGCCAGCAGACCGGGACAGGGGCCCTATGGCTACACCTTC.